The clone carrying this T cell receptor (beta chain) was recorded at least ten times. Arm-PCR of CDR3 regions with iRepertoire HTBI primers generated TCR beta libraries. TCRdb called the multiplex PCR reads again in MiXCR, with one record for every CDR3 protein. The sample gives approximately 470,000 distinct CDR3 sequences, around 15% of which show up once; approximately 12% is in the top ten. Trimming took off 5 bases at V and 4 bases at J, with 22 bases between the two ends. The germline gives CDR1 SEHNR, CDR2 FQNEAQ (reference sequence). The CDR3 extends over 17 amino acids. Time point specified: newly diagnosed GD, antithyroid drugs for less than 3 months. Isolated PBMC RNA provided the starting material for the TCR library. This sample was taken from a study of regulatory T cells in long-lasting Graves disease. The same sample was also studied in work on T cells in Graves' hyperthyroidism and ophthalmopathy. In that study: Graves' hyperthyroidism showing no ophthalmopathy progression within 18 months was considered stable. Using the HTBI primer set, a first-round RT-PCR was run on the TCR CDR3. Clonotypes that were expanded in thyroid above 0.001 mostly appeared in blood too.

This TCR came from a man aged 35-49 years with Graves disease. Here the sequenced sample was peripheral blood mononuclear cells (PBMCs), taken at new diagnosis, from a patient treated with antithyroid drugs. The chain employs TRBV7-9 and TRBJ2-3; the D is unclear. The DNA of the CDR3 is TGTGCCAGCAGCCCTAGGGATGGGATCGGAGACTCAGATACGCAGTATTTT. Translating gives CASSPRDGIGDSDTQYF.